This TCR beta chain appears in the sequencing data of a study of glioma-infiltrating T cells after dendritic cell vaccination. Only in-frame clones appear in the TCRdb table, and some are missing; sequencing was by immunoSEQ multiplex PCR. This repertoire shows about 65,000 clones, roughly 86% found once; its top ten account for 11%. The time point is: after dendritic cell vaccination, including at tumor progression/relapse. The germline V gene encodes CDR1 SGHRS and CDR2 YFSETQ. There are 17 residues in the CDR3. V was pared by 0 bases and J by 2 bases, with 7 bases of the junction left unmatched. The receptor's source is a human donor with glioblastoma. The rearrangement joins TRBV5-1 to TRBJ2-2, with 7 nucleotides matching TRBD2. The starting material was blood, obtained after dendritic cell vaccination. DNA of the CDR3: TGCGCCAGCAGCTTGGATGGAGCTAGCGGTAACACCGGGGAGCTGTTTTTT. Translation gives CASSLDGASGNTGELFF.